This T cell receptor beta chain was recorded in a study of blood T cell repertoires in COVID-19. Original processing methods: Quantification of nucleated cells was approximated via reference gene primer amplification. Some clones are missing from TCRdb's copy, which holds only in-frame ones; the method was immunoSEQ multiplex PCR. V, J and clone size derive from that table, while D and trimming were established from the DNA sequence. There are 250,000 to 300,000 clones in the sample; around 83% occur only once, and approximately 6.6% lies in the top ten. Participant-given clinical history determined each cohort assignment. The sample comprised PBMCs or T cells enriched from blood (not recorded which). This sequence was found in a woman aged 45-60 years who had been exposed to COVID-19.

The CDR3 region is CASGRPGELFF. CDR3 DNA sequence: TGTGCCAGCGGCAGGCCCGGGGAGCTGTTTTTT. This sequence joins TRBV2 and TRBJ2-2, with D uncertain. V was shortened by 8 bases and J by 6 bases, with 7 bases between the two germline ends. The CDR3 has 11 amino acids. Germline CDR1 is SNHLY and CDR2 is FYNNEI.